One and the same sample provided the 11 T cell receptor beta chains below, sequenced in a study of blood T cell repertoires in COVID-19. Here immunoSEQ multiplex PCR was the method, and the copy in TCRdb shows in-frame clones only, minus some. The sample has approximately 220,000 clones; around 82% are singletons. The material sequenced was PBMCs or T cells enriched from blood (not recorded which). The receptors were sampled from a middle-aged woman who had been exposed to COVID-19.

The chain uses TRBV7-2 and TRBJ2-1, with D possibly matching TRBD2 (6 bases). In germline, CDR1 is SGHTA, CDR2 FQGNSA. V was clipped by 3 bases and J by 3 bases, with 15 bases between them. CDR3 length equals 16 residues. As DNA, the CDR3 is TGTGCCAGCAGCTTGGTAGGGGCGGGGAACTACAATGAGCAGTTCTTC. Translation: CASSLVGAGNYNEQFF.

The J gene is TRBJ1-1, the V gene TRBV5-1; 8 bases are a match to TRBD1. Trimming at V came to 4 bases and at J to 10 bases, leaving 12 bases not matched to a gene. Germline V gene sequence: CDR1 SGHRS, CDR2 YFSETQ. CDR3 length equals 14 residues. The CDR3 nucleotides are TGCGCCAGCAGCCCGGTAGGGACAGGAGTAGGAGCTTTCTTT. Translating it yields CASSPVGTGVGAFF.

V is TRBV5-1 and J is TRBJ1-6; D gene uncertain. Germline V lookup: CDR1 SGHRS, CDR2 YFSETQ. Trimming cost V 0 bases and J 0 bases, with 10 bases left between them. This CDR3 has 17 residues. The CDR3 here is CASSLGMTGSYNSPLHF. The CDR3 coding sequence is TGCGCCAGCAGCTTGGGCATGACTGGCTCCTATAATTCACCCCTCCACTTT.

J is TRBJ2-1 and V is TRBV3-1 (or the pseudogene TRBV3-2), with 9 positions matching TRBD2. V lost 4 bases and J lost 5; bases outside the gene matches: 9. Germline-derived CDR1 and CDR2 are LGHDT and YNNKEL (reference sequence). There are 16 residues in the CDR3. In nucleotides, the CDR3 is TGTGCCAGCAGCCTTTATAGCGGGGGCCCGAACAATGAGCAGTTCTTC. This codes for CASSLYSGGPNNEQFF.

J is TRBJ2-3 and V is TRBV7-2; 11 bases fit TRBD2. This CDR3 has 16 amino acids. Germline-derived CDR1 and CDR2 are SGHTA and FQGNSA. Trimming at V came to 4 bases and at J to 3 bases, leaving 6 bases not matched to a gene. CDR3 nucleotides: TGTGCCAGCAGCTGGGGGACTAGCGGTGGGACAGATACGCAGTATTTT. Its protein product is CASSWGTSGGTDTQYF.

The CDR3 region is CASSSKAGGPLPELFF. CDR3 nucleotide sequence: TGTGCCAGCAGCTCAAAAGCGGGGGGACCCTTGCCGGAGCTGTTTTTT. The V call is TRBV7-9, the J call TRBJ2-2, with 9 bases that match TRBD2. Trimming took 4 bases from V and 10 from J; bases not matched to a gene: 13. From germline, CDR1 is SEHNR and CDR2 FQNEAQ (reference sequence). This CDR3 is built from 16 residues.

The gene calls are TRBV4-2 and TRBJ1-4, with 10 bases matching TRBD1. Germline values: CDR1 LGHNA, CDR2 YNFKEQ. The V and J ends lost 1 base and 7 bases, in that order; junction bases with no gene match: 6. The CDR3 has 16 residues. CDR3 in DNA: TGTGCCAGCAGCCAAGGGGGACAGGGGCTGGGTGAAAAACTGTTTTTT. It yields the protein CASSQGGQGLGEKLFF.

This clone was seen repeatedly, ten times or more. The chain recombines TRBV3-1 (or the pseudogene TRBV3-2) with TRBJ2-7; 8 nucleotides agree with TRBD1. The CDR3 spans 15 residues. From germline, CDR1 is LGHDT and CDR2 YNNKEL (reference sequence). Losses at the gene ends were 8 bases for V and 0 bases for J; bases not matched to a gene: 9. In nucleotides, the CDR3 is TGTGCCAGCTCTACCGGACAGGGAAACTCCTACGAGCAGTACTTC. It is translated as CASSTGQGNSYEQYF.

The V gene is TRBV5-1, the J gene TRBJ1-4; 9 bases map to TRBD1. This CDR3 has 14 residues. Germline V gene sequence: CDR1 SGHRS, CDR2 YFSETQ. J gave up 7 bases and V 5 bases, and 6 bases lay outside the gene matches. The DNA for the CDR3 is TGCGCCAGCAGAGAACAGGGGGCTGCTGAAAAACTGTTTTTT. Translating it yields CASREQGAAEKLFF.

DNA for the CDR3: TGTGCCAGTAGTGGTACAGGGGGAGTCTATGGCTACACCTTC. Translated: CASSGTGGVYGYTF. The chain couples TRBV19 to TRBJ1-2; 8 bases fit TRBD1. Germline CDR1 and CDR2: LNHDA and SQIVND (reference sequence). V shed 5 bases, J shed 4 bases, and the junction held 6 bases outside the gene matches. This CDR3 contains 14 residues. The whole variable domain, remainder taken from reference TRBV19 and TRBJ1-2, is DGGITQSPKYLFRKEGQNVTLSCEQNLNHDAMYWYRQDPGQGLRLIYYSQIVNDFQKGDIAEGYSVSREKKESFPLTVTSAQKNPTAFYLCASSGTGGVYGYTFGSGTRLTVV.

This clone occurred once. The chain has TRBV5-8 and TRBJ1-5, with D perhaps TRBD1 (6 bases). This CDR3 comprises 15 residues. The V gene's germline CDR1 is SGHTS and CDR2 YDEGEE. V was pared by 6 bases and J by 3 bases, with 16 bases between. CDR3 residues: CASTLQQGFNQPQHF. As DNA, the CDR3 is TGTGCCAGCACCCTTCAACAGGGATTCAATCAGCCCCAGCATTTT.